This T cell receptor (beta chain) comes out of a study of T-cell reconstitution after alpha-beta-depleted transplantation in children. The library targeted TCRbeta and was prepared with unique molecular identifiers. In TCRdb, the PCR reads were re-called with MiXCR into one record per CDR3 protein. Of 700,000 to 950,000 distinct CDR3 sequences listed, 15% to 20% are singletons. Sample: PBMCs, mostly from graft donor cells, taken 360 days after TCRalphabeta/CD19-depleted stem cell transplant. The receptor was isolated from a male patient aged 5 to 17 who had a stem cell transplant for acute lymphoblastic leukemia, so the T cells may come from the graft donor.

CDR3 in amino acids: CASSQMNWNSYEQYF. The DNA for the CDR3 is TGTGCCAGCAGCCAGATGAACTGGAACTCCTACGAGCAGTACTTC. This sequence joins TRBV7-9 and TRBJ2-7; no reliable D call. The CDR3 totals 15 residues. Looked up from germline, CDR1 is SEHNR and CDR2 is FQNEAQ (reference sequence). Between the trimmed V and J ends, which lost 5 bases and 0 bases, there was a span of 14 bases.